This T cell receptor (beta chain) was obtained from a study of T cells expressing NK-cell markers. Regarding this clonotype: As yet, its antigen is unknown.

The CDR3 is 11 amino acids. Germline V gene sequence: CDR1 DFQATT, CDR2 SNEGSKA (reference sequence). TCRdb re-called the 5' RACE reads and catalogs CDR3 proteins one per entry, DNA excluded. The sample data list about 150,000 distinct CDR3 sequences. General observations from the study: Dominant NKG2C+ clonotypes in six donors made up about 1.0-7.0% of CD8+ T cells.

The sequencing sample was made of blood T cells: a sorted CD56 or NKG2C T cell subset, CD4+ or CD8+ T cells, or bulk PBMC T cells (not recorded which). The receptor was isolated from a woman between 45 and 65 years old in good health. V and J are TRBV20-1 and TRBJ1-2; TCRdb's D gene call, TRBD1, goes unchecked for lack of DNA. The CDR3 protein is CSPGFGTGYTF.